The 10 T cell receptor beta chains in this list originate from one sample, sequenced in a study of identical twins. TCRdb recomputed calls from the 5' RACE reads with MiXCR, one row per CDR3 protein. The sample shows 1.5 million to 2 million distinct CDR3 sequences, about 32% of them seen only once. Sequencing was carried out using cord blood. These receptors came from a newborn girl in good health.

The rearrangement joins TRBV2 to TRBJ2-4; 11 bases are a match to TRBD2. Germline V gene sequence: CDR1 SNHLY, CDR2 FYNNEI. This CDR3 spans 15 amino acids. V lost 6 bases, J lost 5 bases, and 6 bases stayed unmatched. The CDR3 spells CASSTSGGEENIQYF. CDR3 coding DNA: TGTGCCAGCAGCACTAGCGGGGGAGAAGAAAACATTCAGTACTTC. Full variable domain (outside the CDR3, taken from reference TRBV2 and TRBJ2-4): EPEVTQTPSHQVTQMGQEVILRCVPISNHLYFYWYRQILGQKVEFLVSFYNNEISEKSEIFDDQFSVERPDGSNFTLKIRSTKLEDSAMYFCASSTSGGEENIQYFGAGTRLSVL.

Only a few counts were recorded for this clonotype. The genes are TRBV21-1 and TRBJ2-1; TRBD2, the D gene given by the table, was not confirmed from the DNA. TRBV21-1 is recorded as a pseudogene. This CDR3 contains 14 residues. CDR3 coding DNA: TGTGCCAGCCACCGCTGGACGGACTACAATGAGCAGTTCTTC. Translation: CASHRWTDYNEQFF.

This clonotype was seen a few times. V usage is TRBV24-1 and J usage is TRBJ2-3; the match to TRBD1 covers 8 bases. The V gene end was trimmed by 4 bases and the J gene end by 5 bases; junction bases not matched to a gene: 7. Germline V gene lookup returns CDR1 KGHDR and CDR2 SFDVKD. The CDR3 sequence is 15 residues long. CDR3 sequence reads: CATSDPQGAGDTQYF. CDR3 DNA: TGTGCCACCAGTGACCCGCAGGGGGCTGGAGATACGCAGTATTTT.

This clonotype was counted only a few times. The rearrangement links TRBV3-1 to TRBJ1-1; D gene ambiguous. The V end lost 8 bases, the J end lost 1 base, and 5 bases lay between the germline ends. Per the germline V gene, CDR1 is LGHDT and CDR2 is YNNKEL (reference sequence). The CDR3 length is 11 residues. The CDR3 is CASPKNTEAFF. The CDR3 bases are TGTGCCAGCCCTAAGAACACTGAAGCTTTCTTT.

This clonotype appeared many times. The chain couples TRBV7-2 to TRBJ1-2, with a weak D call TRBD1 (5 bases). The CDR3 spans 13 residues. The germline gives CDR1 SGHTA, CDR2 FQGNSA. V lost 5 bases, J lost 1 base, and 8 bases lay in between. The CDR3 sequence is CASSQTVNYGYTF. The CDR3 DNA reads TGTGCCAGCAGCCAGACAGTTAACTATGGCTACACCTTC.

This clonotype was observed many times. The rearrangement joins TRBV29-1 to TRBJ2-7, with D maybe TRBD1 (6 bases). CDR3 length: 13 amino acids. CDR1 is SQVTM and CDR2 is ANQGSEA in the germline V gene. Trimming shortened V by 1 base and J by 4 bases, and 11 bases separated the two germline ends. The chain's CDR3 is CSVEGTGMYEQYF. The CDR3 DNA sequence: TGCAGCGTTGAAGGAACAGGGATGTACGAGCAGTACTTC.

The V gene is TRBV7-9, the J gene TRBJ1-1; the D gene is possibly TRBD1 (6 bases). The ends were cut back, 3 bases at V and 9 bases at J, with 23 bases in the middle. Per germline, CDR1 SEHNR and CDR2 FQNEAQ (reference sequence). The CDR3 is 16 residues long. The DNA for the CDR3 is TGTGCCAGCAGCTTTGGGGGATTTTTAGAGGGGGTCAAAGCTTTCTTT. Protein: CASSFGGFLEGVKAFF.

Points on this clonotype: The junction differs from germline at one of its ends, possibly a read error. CDR3 amino acids: CASSLEGQGYNEQYF. The CDR3 DNA sequence: TGTGCCAGCAGTTTAGAGGGACAGGGTTACAATGAGCAGTACTTC. The rearrangement links TRBV5-1 to TRBJ2-7; 9 nucleotides align to TRBD1. This CDR3 region has 15 residues. Germline V gives CDR1 SGHRS, CDR2 YFSETQ.

V and J are TRBV30 and TRBJ2-7; tentatively, D is TRBD1 (5 bases). This CDR3 is 15 amino acids long. Per germline, CDR1 GTSNPN and CDR2 SVGIG (reference sequence). V lost 4 bases, J lost 0 bases, and 16 bases lay in between. CDR3 nucleotide sequence: TGTGCCTGGACCTCATGGGGCCTTAGCTCCTACGAGCAGTACTTC. This sequence encodes CAWTSWGLSSYEQYF.

This rearrangement joins TRBV5-1 to TRBJ1-6; 7 nucleotides match TRBD1. The V segment lost 3 bases and the J segment 7 bases; nucleotides outside the gene matches: 10. There are 16 residues in the CDR3. CDR1 is SGHRS and CDR2 is YFSETQ in the germline V gene. CDR3 bases: TGCGCCAGCAGCTCGGAACCAGGGGGGGCCAATTCACCCCTCCACTTT. It specifies CASSSEPGGANSPLHF.